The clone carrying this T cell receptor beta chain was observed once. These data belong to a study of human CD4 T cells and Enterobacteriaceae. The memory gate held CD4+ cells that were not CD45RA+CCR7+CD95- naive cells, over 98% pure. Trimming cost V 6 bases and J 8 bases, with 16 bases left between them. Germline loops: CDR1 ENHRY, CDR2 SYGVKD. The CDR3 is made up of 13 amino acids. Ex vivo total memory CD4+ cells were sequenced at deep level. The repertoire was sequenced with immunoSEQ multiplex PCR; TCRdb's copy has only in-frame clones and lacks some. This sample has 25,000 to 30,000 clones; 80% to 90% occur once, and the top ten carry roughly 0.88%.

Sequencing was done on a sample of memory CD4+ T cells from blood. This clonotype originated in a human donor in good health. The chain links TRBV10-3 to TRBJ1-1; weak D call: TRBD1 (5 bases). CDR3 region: CAISGDPLREAFF. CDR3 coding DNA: TGTGCCATCAGCGGGGACCCGCTGCGGGAAGCTTTCTTT.